This TCR beta chain was identified in a study of identical twins. Every sampled donor was Caucasian and healthy. Germline V gives CDR1 MNHEY, CDR2 SMNVEV (reference sequence). The CDR3 covers 13 residues. Between the trimmed V and J ends, which lost 4 bases and 3 bases, there was a span of 10 bases. Findings of the study overall: Twins' surplus sharing was weaker for beta out-of-frame sequences. Low generation probability was overrepresented in out-of-frame alpha sequences shared by twins. Model-predicted out-of-frame TCR alpha sharing fell below observed values in monozygotic twins.

This clonotype was detected many times. Its cognate antigen is unknown. TCRdb independently ran MiXCR on the 5' RACE reads; one entry per CDR3 protein. The sample consists of 550,000 to 700,000 distinct CDR3 sequences, roughly 9.9% of them appearing once. The sample also formed part of further work on yellow fever vaccine responses in identical twins.

The chain employs TRBV27 and TRBJ2-7; TRBD1 is a possible D gene (6 bases). Material for sequencing was PBMCs. The TCR sequence derives from a woman aged 18-29 years in good health. The CDR3 here is CASSYGQNYEQYF. DNA of the CDR3: TGTGCCAGCAGTTACGGACAGAACTACGAGCAGTACTTC.